This T cell receptor beta chain was identified in a study of OX40 agonist ivuxolimab in advanced cancers. General notes on the study: The costimulatory receptor OX40 (CD134) was targeted by ivuxolimab, a fully human IgG2 agonistic monoclonal antibody. The purpose of peripheral TCRbeta sequencing was to test whether ivuxolimab changed TCR sequence diversity and led to clonal T-cell expansion. Intravenous ivuxolimab was administered to patients every 2 weeks at six dose levels: 0.01, 0.1, 0.3, 1.5, 3 and 10 mg/kg. In the dose-escalation cohort, approximately 82% of patients were male, and the mean age was 60 years with a range of roughly 20 to 80. The paper reports the monotherapy dose-escalation portion (N ≈ 50 patients) of the phase I ivuxolimab trial. Three dose-escalation patients achieved partial responses, one with hepatocellular carcinoma and two with cutaneous melanoma. Of the approximately 54 patients in dose escalation, about 20 had hepatocellular carcinoma, about 15 had melanoma, 9 had renal cell carcinoma and 9 had head and neck cancer. Prior anti-PD-1, anti-PD-L1 or anti-CTLA-4 therapy was permitted, and checkpoint inhibitors had been received by less than 45% of dose-escalation patients.

The trial excluded patients who had a history of autoimmune disease or who were on systemic immunosuppression. Peripheral blood for TCR sequencing was collected from all dose cohorts at baseline, on cycle 4 day 1, and on cycle 7 day 1. The samples were taken from a phase I, first-in-human, multicenter, open-label dose-escalation trial of ivuxolimab. The trial enrolled adults with locally advanced or metastatic head and neck squamous cell, hepatocellular, melanoma or renal cell carcinoma. Before TCR sequencing, CD4+ and CD8+ T cells were separately sorted from peripheral blood. Reading the germline V gene gives CDR1 SGHDT and CDR2 YYEEEE. The CDR3, from cysteine to phenylalanine, totals 16 residues. The sequence is cut down to CDR3 DNA, 48 bases in frame from base 1. Here V drops 4 bases and J drops 6 bases, and the junction holds 8 bases not matched to any gene. The full study reports these points: Clonal expansion of both CD4+ and CD8+ blood T cells was observed from baseline to week 6 at doses 0.1 to 3.0 mg/kg. After ivuxolimab, expanded clones were on average more numerous among CD8+ T cells than among CD4+ T cells. In the 0.1-3.0 mg/kg groups, partial responders were among the patients with the lowest normalized peripheral clonal expansion, particularly in CD8+ T cells. Antigen specificity was not determined for the clonally expanded peripheral T cells. Low levels of normalized T-cell clonal expansion were also seen in some patients who did not respond.

Genomic DNA was isolated from the sorted cells so that the TCRbeta CDR3 region could be sequenced. TCRbeta CDR3 regions were sequenced using the immunoSEQ Assay. TCRdb re-hosts the immuneACCESS table, in-frame sequences only. Its copies lack some clones; in the studies checked, an unresolved V gene accounts for under half of them, and the cause for the rest is not known. The sample table contains roughly 34,000 clones; only one count was recorded for less than 80% of them. 11% of the sample comes from the top ten. This clone appeared a few times. There is no known antigen for this receptor. Qualities for individual bases were not recorded, and no much larger clone is one base off.

The source material was CD4+ or CD8+ T cells sorted from blood, sampled in a trial of the OX40 agonist ivuxolimab. The TCR was taken from an adult with an advanced solid tumor such as melanoma, head and neck, liver or kidney cancer. The V and J segments used are TRBV5-6 and TRBJ2-2; the junction holds 11 bases that match TRBD1. This receptor has the CDR3 CASSPLTGQGAGELFF. The DNA sequence follows: TGTGCCAGCAGCCCCCTTACGGGACAGGGGGCCGGGGAGCTGTTTTTT.